This T cell receptor beta chain was captured by sequencing in a study of STAT5B mutations in CD4+ large granular lymphocyte leukemia. Overall study results and limits: Top patient clones used TRBV06 genes more often: 8/27 versus 2/35 in controls. Main leukemic clonotypes were patient-specific, but roughly 23% appeared at low frequency elsewhere. The CD4+ versus CD8+ T-LGLL clonality difference may reflect limited sample size.

The CDR3 is 17 residues long. The V gene end was trimmed by 1 base and the J gene end by 1 base; junction bases not matched to a gene: 9. Germline assignment: CDR1 MGHRA and CDR2 YSYEKL. Method: immunoSEQ multiplex PCR; TCRdb's copy keeps in-frame clones and lacks some. The sample carries fewer than 40,000 clones, more than 65% recorded once. This clone was picked up a small number of times. As yet, its antigen is unknown. The V gene is TRBV4-1, the J gene TRBJ1-1; TRBD1 aligns across 7 bases. Sequencing input: CD4+ T cells from blood buffy coats. The origin of this receptor is a human donor in good health. CDR3 region: CASSQARFGTENTEAFF. The DNA of the CDR3 is TGCGCCAGCAGCCAAGCAAGGTTCGGGACAGAGAACACTGAAGCTTTCTTT.